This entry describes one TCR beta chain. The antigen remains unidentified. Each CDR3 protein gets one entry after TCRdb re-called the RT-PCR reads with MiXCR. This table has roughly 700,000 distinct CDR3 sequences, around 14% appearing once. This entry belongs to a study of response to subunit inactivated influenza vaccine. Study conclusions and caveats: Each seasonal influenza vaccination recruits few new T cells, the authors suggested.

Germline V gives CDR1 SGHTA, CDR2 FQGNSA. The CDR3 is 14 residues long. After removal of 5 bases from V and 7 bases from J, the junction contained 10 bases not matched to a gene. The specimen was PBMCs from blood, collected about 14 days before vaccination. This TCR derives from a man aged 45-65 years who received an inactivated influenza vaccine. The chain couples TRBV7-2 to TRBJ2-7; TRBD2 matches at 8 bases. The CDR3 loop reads CASSAMRGAGEQYF. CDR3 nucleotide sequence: TGTGCCAGCAGCGCCATGCGGGGGGCCGGAGAGCAGTACTTC.